This TCR beta chain is drawn from a study of blood T cell repertoires in COVID-19. Study in general: Sites in the United States, Italy and Spain provided acute and convalescent COVID-19 samples. T cells, B-cell-depleted T cells, or PBMCs supplied cDNA or gDNA.

The CDR3 has 14 residues. V shed 2 bases and J shed 8 bases, with 12 bases lying between them. The germline V gene has CDR1 KGHDR and CDR2 SFDVKD. This clone was observed a handful of times. Only in-frame clones appear in the TCRdb table, and some are missing; sequencing was by immunoSEQ multiplex PCR. The table includes more than 35,000 clones, more than 80% detected once. The V gene is TRBV24-1, the J gene TRBJ2-1; maybe TRBD2 (6 bases). Sequencing was done on a sample of peripheral blood. The origin of this receptor is a woman between 65 and 79 years old with acute or convalescent COVID-19. CDR3 nucleotide sequence: TGTGCCACCAGTGATTACACTAGCAGGGATGAGCAGTTCTTC. Its protein product is CATSDYTSRDEQFF.